The 8 T cell receptor beta chains below all came from one sample that was sequenced in a study of read filtering for tumor transcriptome and immune sequencing (dated by TCRdb to about 2020). Reads for this sample came from an Illumina HiSeq 4000. TCR libraries were built from about 400 ng RNA with the Immunoverse kit, using molecular barcoded adaptors covering alpha/delta and beta/gamma chains. The public reads were reanalyzed by TCRdb: fastp trimming at Q25, MiXCR alignment, in-frame beta chains only. Entries are consolidated by CDR3 protein sequence, retaining the most common genes and DNA. Within this sample are tens of thousands of distinct CDR3 sequences, with around a fifth of them counted one time only. The ten largest clones represent about an eighth of the sample. Source material: a population of CD138-negative cells sorted from bone marrow. In the paper's terms, the cell subset or site label means: bone marrow mononuclear cells depleted of CD138+ plasma/myeloma cells by negative magnetic selection. Receptors were obtained from a donor over 35 with multiple myeloma.

This clonotype was recorded at least ten times. The chain couples TRBV7-8 to TRBJ2-2, with unresolved D. The CDR3 sequence is 12 residues long. V was trimmed by 9 bases and J by 5 bases, leaving 10 bases between them. Germline-derived CDR1 and CDR2 are SGHVS and FQNEAQ. Here the CDR3 reads CASLTDTGELFF. The CDR3 DNA follows: TGTGCCAGTCTTACCGATACCGGGGAGCTGTTTTTT.

This clonotype was found many times. The chain links TRBV5-1 to TRBJ2-5, with 7 bases matching TRBD2. Germline lookup yields CDR1 SGHRS and CDR2 YFSETQ. V was clipped by 1 base and J by 2 bases; unmatched bases: 2. The CDR3 totals 14 residues. The CDR3 nucleotides read TGCGCCAGCAGCTTGCAGCGGGGACAAGAGACCCAGTACTTC. Its translation: CASSLQRGQETQYF.

With respect to this clonotype: It may be a read error: a sequence one base away is much more abundant. The genes are TRBV5-1 and TRBJ2-1; no firm D call. This CDR3 contains 13 residues. In germline, CDR1 is SGHRS, CDR2 YFSETQ. The CDR3 DNA follows: TGCGCCAGCGGCTTTCAGGTTTACAATGAGCAGTTCTTC. Translation gives CASGFQVYNEQFF.

The V gene is TRBV7-9, the J gene TRBJ2-3, with 7 bases matching TRBD2. The CDR3 has 15 amino acids. V lost 5 bases, J lost 4 bases, and 9 bases stayed unmatched. Looked up from germline, CDR1 is SEHNR and CDR2 is FQNEAQ (reference sequence). The CDR3 sequence is CASSGGRGSSDTQYF. The CDR3 nucleotides read TGTGCCAGCAGCGGGGGGAGGGGATCCTCAGATACGCAGTATTTT.

This clonotype was seen ten or more times. The J gene is TRBJ2-1, the V gene TRBV28, with 10 positions matching TRBD1. The CDR3 spans 17 residues. V was clipped by 3 bases and J by 4 bases; unmatched bases: 9. CDR1 is MDHEN and CDR2 is SYDVKM in the germline V gene. As DNA, the CDR3 is TGTGCCAGCAGTTTCCCGGGACAGGGGAAGGAATACAATGAGCAGTTCTTC. As protein: CASSFPGQGKEYNEQFF.

The table lists this clonotype with many counts. CDR3 sequence: CSAIPPASHVSDTQYF. CDR3 DNA: TGCAGTGCTATACCACCGGCTAGCCATGTGTCAGATACGCAGTATTTT. V usage is TRBV20-1 and J usage is TRBJ2-3; perhaps TRBD2 as D (5 bases). From germline, CDR1 is DFQATT and CDR2 SNEGSKA (reference sequence). The CDR3 runs to 16 residues. The V end was cut by 4 bases, the J end by 4 bases, with 21 bases between.

About this clonotype itself: A read error likely explains this, since a far larger clone differs by one base. The rearrangement uses TRBV5-4 and TRBJ2-7, with D unresolved. CDR3 length: 14 residues. Trimming removed 0 bases from V and 7 bases from J, with 14 bases in between. CDR1 SGHNT and CDR2 YYREEE come from the germline V gene (reference sequence). This CDR3 reads CASSLDTDLNEQYF. CDR3 in DNA: TGTGCCAGCAGCTTGGATACGGACCTTAATGAGCAGTACTTC.

This clonotype was counted at least ten times. The chain links TRBV3-1 to TRBJ1-2; 7 bases match TRBD1. Per the germline V gene, CDR1 is LGHDT and CDR2 is YNNKEL (reference sequence). The V and J ends lost 1 base and 5 bases, in that order; junction bases with no gene match: 7. The length of the CDR3 is 15 residues. CDR3 sequence reads: CASSQVATGLYGYTF. The CDR3 DNA sequence: TGTGCCAGCAGCCAAGTCGCGACAGGGTTGTATGGCTACACCTTC.